Listed here are 25 T cell receptor beta chains from one sample, sequenced in a study of control samples from healthy donors and cancer patients. The assay was immunoSEQ multiplex PCR, and TCRdb's table has in-frame clones only and misses some. This repertoire shows tens of thousands of clones, about 90% found once; its top ten account for 1.5% to 2%. Input material: PBMCs. The receptor set was obtained from a woman aged 55-70 years with head and neck cancer.

The chain is built from TRBV29-1 and TRBJ1-2; tentative D call: TRBD1 (5 bases). CDR1 and CDR2 from the germline V gene are SQVTM and ANQGSEA. Trimming took 5 bases from V and 2 from J, leaving 15 bases between them. The CDR3 consists of 14 residues. CDR3 region: CSVTQGSNNYGYTF. The CDR3 region has the DNA TGCAGCGTTACCCAGGGAAGTAACAACTATGGCTACACCTTC.

About this clone: At the DNA level, this CDR3 is encoded by other sequences in the same sample as well. J is TRBJ1-2 and V is TRBV27; weak D call: TRBD1 (5 bases). Trimming removed 0 bases from V and 5 bases from J, with 7 bases in between. The CDR3 runs to 13 residues. The germline V gene encodes CDR1 MNHEY and CDR2 SMNVEV (reference sequence). The CDR3 protein is CASSLSGAYGYTF. CDR3 DNA: TGTGCCAGCAGTTTATCAGGGGCGTATGGCTACACCTTC.

J is TRBJ2-7 and V is TRBV7-3, with D perhaps assigned TRBD1 or TRBD2 (5 bases each). The CDR3 sequence is 13 residues long. From germline, CDR1 is SGHTA and CDR2 FQGTGA. V was clipped by 1 base and J by 6 bases, with 10 bases between them. CDR3 sequence reads: CASSLSPGTEQYF. The CDR3 DNA follows: TGTGCCAGCAGCTTAAGCCCAGGGACCGAGCAGTACTTC.

This chain connects TRBV14 to TRBJ2-1; 15 bases match TRBD2. The V gene's germline CDR1 is SGHDN and CDR2 FVKESK. The CDR3 runs 19 residues. With 4 bases clipped from V and 2 bases from J, the junction kept 9 bases outside the gene matches. CDR3 nucleotides: TGTGCCAGCAGCCCCACCTGGACTAGCGGGAGGGTCACCTACAATGAGCAGTTCTTC. This sequence encodes CASSPTWTSGRVTYNEQFF.

The chain uses TRBV7-9 and TRBJ1-1; the D is unclear. Trimming pared 5 bases from V and 2 bases from J, leaving 3 bases between. CDR1 is SEHNR, CDR2 FQNEAQ, per germline (reference sequence). This CDR3 is 11 amino acids long. In DNA form, the CDR3 reads TGTGCCAGCAGCCAAAACACTGAAGCTTTCTTT. Translating it yields CASSQNTEAFF.

The chain joins TRBV5-1 to TRBJ1-5, with unresolved D. CDR3 length equals 13 residues. Germline lookup yields CDR1 SGHRS and CDR2 YFSETQ. Trimming took off 4 bases at V and 5 bases at J, with 10 bases between the two ends. The DNA for the CDR3 is TGCGCCAGCAGCCTGGACGCGGATCAGCCCCAGCATTTT. Residues: CASSLDADQPQHF.

The rearrangement links TRBV5-4 to TRBJ2-3; 9 nucleotides match TRBD2. CDR1 and CDR2 from the germline V gene are SGHNT and YYREEE (reference sequence). Trimming removed 4 bases from V and 5 bases from J; junction bases left unmatched: 8. This CDR3 has 15 residues. CDR3 nucleotide sequence: TGTGCCAGCAGCGTCTCCCTAGCGGGGCTAGATACGCAGTATTTT. Translation gives CASSVSLAGLDTQYF.

The chain couples TRBV5-4 to TRBJ1-2; D is perhaps TRBD1 (5 bases). The CDR3 is 13 amino acids. V was clipped by 1 base and J by 4 bases, with 8 bases between them. Germline CDR1 SGHNT, CDR2 YYREEE (reference sequence). This CDR3 is CASSLKGTYGYTF. CDR3 DNA: TGTGCCAGCAGCTTGAAGGGGACCTATGGCTACACCTTC.

This sequence joins TRBV2 and TRBJ1-3; 8 bases agree with TRBD1. In germline, CDR1 is SNHLY, CDR2 FYNNEI. V shed 8 bases and J 1 base; nucleotides not matched to a gene: 4. The CDR3 is 14 residues long. The CDR3 reads CASAYRGSGNTIYF. CDR3 bases: TGTGCCAGCGCGTACAGGGGGTCTGGAAACACCATATATTTT.

The gene calls are TRBV29-1 and TRBJ2-7; TRBD2 might be the D (6 bases). The V end was cut by 4 bases, the J end by 1 base, with 11 bases between. This CDR3 has 13 residues. Germline CDR1 and CDR2: SQVTM and ANQGSEA. CDR3 nucleotides: TGCAGCGTTGTAGTCGGAGGGTCCTACGAGCAGTACTTC. Encoded protein: CSVVVGGSYEQYF.

The chain employs TRBV6-1 and TRBJ2-7, with TRBD2 identical over 8 bases. The length of the CDR3 is 14 residues. Germline CDR1 and CDR2: MNHNS and SASEGT. Trimming cost V 3 bases and J 4 bases; bases outside gene matches: 5. CDR3 loop: CASSDPPSGYEQYF. The CDR3 bases are TGTGCCAGCAGTGATCCCCCTAGCGGGTACGAGCAGTACTTC.

V gene TRBV11-3 combines with J gene TRBJ2-3; the D call may be TRBD1 or TRBD2 (5 bases each). V shed 1 base and J shed 7 bases, with 12 bases lying between them. The CDR3 has 14 amino acids. Germline V gives CDR1 SGHNT, CDR2 YENEEA. The CDR3 DNA reads as TGTGCCAGCAGCTTAGGTCCGGGGACGAATACGCAGTATTTT. Residues: CASSLGPGTNTQYF.

This clone was seen a single time. V is TRBV6-5 and J is TRBJ2-7; D uncertain. The length of the CDR3 is 14 residues. CDR1 is MNHEY, CDR2 SVGAGI, per germline. The germline V and J ends were trimmed by 0 bases and 0 bases, with 6 bases remaining between them. CDR3 region: CASSYSQSSYEQYF. CDR3 DNA: TGTGCCAGCAGTTACTCCCAGAGCTCCTACGAGCAGTACTTC.

The chain recombines TRBV14 with TRBJ2-5; weak D call: TRBD2 (6 bases). The germline gives CDR1 SGHDN, CDR2 FVKESK. This CDR3 contains 14 residues. The V gene lost 7 bases and the J gene lost 1 base, with 13 bases spanning the gap. CDR3 sequence reads: CASKGRGIQETQYF. For the CDR3, the DNA is TGTGCCAGCAAGGGCCGGGGGATCCAAGAGACCCAGTACTTC.

The chain employs TRBV5-1 and TRBJ2-5; 9 bases align to TRBD2. CDR3 size: 18 residues. The germline V gene has CDR1 SGHRS and CDR2 YFSETQ. After removal of 1 base from V and 4 bases from J, the junction contained 14 bases not matched to a gene. The CDR3 loop is CASSLTLRVAGEGETQYF. In DNA form, the CDR3 reads TGCGCCAGCAGCTTGACTCTTCGGGTAGCGGGAGAAGGAGAGACCCAGTACTTC.

The V and J genes are TRBV18 and TRBJ2-3; tentatively, D is TRBD1 (5 bases). The germline V gene encodes CDR1 KGHSH and CDR2 LQKENI. This CDR3 is built from 15 residues. Trimming shortened V by 2 bases and J by 4 bases, and 13 bases separated the two germline ends. In DNA form, the CDR3 reads TGTGCCAGCTCACCAATGAGCAGGGCAGCAGATACGCAGTATTTT. Its translation is CASSPMSRAADTQYF.

The rearrangement uses TRBV7-9 and TRBJ2-2; 7 bases are a match to TRBD1. The length of the CDR3 is 19 residues. Trimming at V came to 4 bases and at J to 0 bases, leaving 14 bases not matched to a gene. The V gene's germline CDR1 is SEHNR and CDR2 FQNEAQ (reference sequence). CDR3: CASSWGWGQPNANTGELFF. DNA of the CDR3: TGTGCCAGCAGCTGGGGGTGGGGACAGCCAAACGCGAACACCGGGGAGCTGTTTTTT.

J is TRBJ2-3 and V is TRBV7-9; 7 nucleotides align to TRBD2. J was trimmed by 6 bases and V by 6 bases; bases with no gene match: 6. The CDR3 has 13 amino acids. Germline CDR1 and CDR2: SEHNR and FQNEAQ (reference sequence). The CDR3 DNA follows: TGTGCCAGCAGTCGGGACTATGCCGATACGCAGTATTTT. Translated: CASSRDYADTQYF.

The CDR3 bases are TGTGCCAGCAGCCAAGATCCCACTAGCCGAGAGACCCAGTACTTC. Translating it yields CASSQDPTSRETQYF. The chain has TRBV14 and TRBJ2-5, with D tentatively TRBD2 (6 bases). V was cut by 0 bases and J by 4 bases, with 12 bases left in between. The CDR3 contains 15 residues. Germline V gene sequence: CDR1 SGHDN, CDR2 FVKESK.

The gene calls are TRBV7-9 and TRBJ2-4; 8 bases line up with TRBD1. V was clipped by 2 bases and J by 6 bases; unmatched bases: 6. The CDR3 covers 15 residues. CDR1 is SEHNR and CDR2 is FQNEAQ in the germline V gene (reference sequence). CDR3 nucleotides: TGTGCCAGCAGCTTAATACAGGGGGGAGGAAACATTCAGTACTTC. Translating it yields CASSLIQGGGNIQYF.

The rearrangement joins TRBV7-2 to TRBJ2-1, with 7 bases lining up with TRBD1. This CDR3 is built from 16 residues. Germline assignment: CDR1 SGHTA and CDR2 FQGNSA. With V trimmed by 3 bases and J by 2 bases, 7 bases remained unmatched. As DNA, the CDR3 is TGTGCCAGCAGCTTGGCCCGGACAGGAGCCTACAATGAGCAGTTCTTC. Translating it yields CASSLARTGAYNEQFF.

The rearrangement joins TRBV5-4 to TRBJ2-7; 10 bases are shared with TRBD1. V trimming: 4 bases; J trimming: 2 bases; junction bases outside the gene matches: 3. This CDR3 is built from 14 residues. Germline CDR1 reads SGHNT; CDR2 reads YYREEE (reference sequence). In DNA, the CDR3 is TGTGCCAGCAGCGGCGGACAGGGGGCCTACGAGCAGTACTTC. This sequence encodes CASSGGQGAYEQYF.

V gene TRBV25-1 combines with J gene TRBJ1-2, with no clear D. The germline V gene encodes CDR1 MGHDK and CDR2 SYGVNS. CDR3 length: 14 residues. With 4 bases removed from V and 4 bases from J, the gap between germline ends came to 13 bases. The CDR3 DNA follows: TGTGCCAGCAGTGGGGCCCCGGCAGCCTATGGCTACACCTTC. Protein sequence: CASSGAPAAYGYTF.

This clone occurred once. This CDR3 is also generated by other DNA sequences in the sample. The chain has TRBV3-1 (or the pseudogene TRBV3-2) and TRBJ2-1; no definite D call. CDR3 size: 15 residues. Germline V gene data show CDR1 as LGHDT and CDR2 as YNNKEL (reference sequence). V was trimmed by 0 bases and J by 0 bases, leaving 6 bases between them. The CDR3 sequence is CASSQDTGSYNEQFF. CDR3 sequence (DNA): TGTGCCAGCAGCCAAGATACGGGCTCCTACAATGAGCAGTTCTTC.

This chain joins TRBV6-5 and TRBJ2-5, with 8 bases identical to TRBD2. This CDR3 has 15 amino acids. Trimming took 7 bases from V and 4 from J; bases not matched to a gene: 11. The germline V gene has CDR1 MNHEY and CDR2 SVGAGI. As DNA, the CDR3 is TGTGCCAGCAAGGTTGCGGGAGGATCGGGAGAGACCCAGTACTTC. Amino acid sequence: CASKVAGGSGETQYF.